The sequence of this T cell receptor beta chain was determined in a study of graft-versus-host responses after intestinal transplantation. Germline V gene data show CDR1 as SGHKS and CDR2 as YYEKEE (reference sequence). Trimming removed 5 bases from V and 4 bases from J, with 10 bases in between. CDR3 length equals 13 residues. A remark on this clone: What it binds is not known.

Data came from immunoSEQ multiplex PCR; TCRdb stores just in-frame clones and leaves some out. The data show roughly 51,000 clones, approximately 88% seen once. V and J are TRBV5-5 and TRBJ2-1, with D possibly matching TRBD2 (5 bases). This TCR was recovered from a human donor who was the organ donor for an intestinal transplant. Source: unstimulated CD4+ T cells sorted from spleen or lymph node cells, taken before transplant. The CDR3 protein is CASSSSLYNEQFF. CDR3 bases: TGTGCCAGCAGTTCTAGCTTATACAATGAGCAGTTCTTC.